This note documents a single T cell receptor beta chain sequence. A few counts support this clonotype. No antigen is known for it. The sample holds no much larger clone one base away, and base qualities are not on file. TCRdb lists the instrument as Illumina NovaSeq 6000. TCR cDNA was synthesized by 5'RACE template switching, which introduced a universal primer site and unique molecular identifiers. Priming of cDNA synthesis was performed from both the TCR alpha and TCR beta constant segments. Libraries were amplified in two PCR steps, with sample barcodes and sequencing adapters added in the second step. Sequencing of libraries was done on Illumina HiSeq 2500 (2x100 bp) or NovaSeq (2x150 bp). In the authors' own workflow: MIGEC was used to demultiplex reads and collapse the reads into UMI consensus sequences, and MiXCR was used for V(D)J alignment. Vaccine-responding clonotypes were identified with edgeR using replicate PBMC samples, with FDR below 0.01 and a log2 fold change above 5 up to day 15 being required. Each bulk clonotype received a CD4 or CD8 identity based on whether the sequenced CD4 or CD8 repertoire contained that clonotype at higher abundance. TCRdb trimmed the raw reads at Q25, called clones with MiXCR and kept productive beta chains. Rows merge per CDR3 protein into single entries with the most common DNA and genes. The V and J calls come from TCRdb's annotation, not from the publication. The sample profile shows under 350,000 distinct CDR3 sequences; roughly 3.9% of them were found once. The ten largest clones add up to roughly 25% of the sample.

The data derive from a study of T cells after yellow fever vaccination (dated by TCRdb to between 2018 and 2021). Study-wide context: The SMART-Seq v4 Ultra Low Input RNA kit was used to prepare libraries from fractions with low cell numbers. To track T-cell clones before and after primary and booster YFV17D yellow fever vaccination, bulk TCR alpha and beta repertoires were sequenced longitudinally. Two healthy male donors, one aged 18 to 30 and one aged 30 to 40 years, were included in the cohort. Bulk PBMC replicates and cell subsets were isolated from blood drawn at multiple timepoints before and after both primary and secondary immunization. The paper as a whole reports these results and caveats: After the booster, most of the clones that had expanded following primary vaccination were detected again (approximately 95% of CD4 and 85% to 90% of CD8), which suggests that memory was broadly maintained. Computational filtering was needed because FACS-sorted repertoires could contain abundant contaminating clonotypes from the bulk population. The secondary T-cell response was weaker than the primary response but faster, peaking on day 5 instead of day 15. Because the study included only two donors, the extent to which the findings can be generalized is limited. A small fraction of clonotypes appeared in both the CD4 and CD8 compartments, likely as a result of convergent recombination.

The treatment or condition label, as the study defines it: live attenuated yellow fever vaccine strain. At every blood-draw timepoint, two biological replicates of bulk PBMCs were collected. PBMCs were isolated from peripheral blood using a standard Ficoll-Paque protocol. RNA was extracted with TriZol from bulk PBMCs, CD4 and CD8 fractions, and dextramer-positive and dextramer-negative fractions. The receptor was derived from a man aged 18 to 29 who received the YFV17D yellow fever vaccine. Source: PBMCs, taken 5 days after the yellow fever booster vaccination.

CDR3 region: CASSVTGGYTDTQYF. The nucleotide sequence is given as TGTGCCAGCAGTGTGACAGGGGGCTACACAGATACGCAGTATTTT. The sequence is built from TRBV6-1 and TRBJ2-3, and TRBD1 matches 10 of the central bases. Measured from the cysteine to the phenylalanine, the CDR3 is 15 residues long. Of all the DNA, just the CDR3 is kept, 45 bases in frame from base 1. As encoded in the germline V gene, CDR1 is MNHNS while CDR2 is SASEGT. V trim: 4 bases; J trim: 2 bases; unmatched bases: 3.